Listed below are T cell receptor beta chains from one sample, sequenced in a study of T cells in Graves' hyperthyroidism and ophthalmopathy. MiXCR was run by TCRdb on the multiplex PCR reads, yielding one entry per CDR3 protein. The sample shows about 350,000 distinct CDR3 sequences, about 20% of them seen only once. Sequenced sample: blood. The source of these receptors is a woman in her late teens or twenties with Graves' hyperthyroidism. The conserved cysteine and the conserved F or W are not part of the CDR3 here. The order of the fields is V gene, CDR3 protein.

V: TRBV6-6; CDR3: ASRMTGRTEAF
V: TRBV6-2/TRBV6-3; CDR3: ASSGSIQETQY
V: TRBV11-2; CDR3: ASSFRVDGELF
V: TRBV6-1; CDR3: ASMAGSNQPQH
V: TRBV2; CDR3: ASSVSANTEAF
V: TRBV12-5; CDR3: ASGTSSDRAPGYT
V: TRBV12-5; CDR3: ASGLGGANIKY
V: TRBV12-3/TRBV12-4; CDR3: ASKGVTDGYT
V: TRBV6-4; CDR3: ASEATESTGELF
V: TRBV6-2/TRBV6-3; CDR3: ASSYSGTGVMNSPLH
V: TRBV28; CDR3: ASSREISYEQY
V: TRBV14; CDR3: ASSQALTTEQY
V: TRBV5-8; CDR3: ASSFMSGAF
V: TRBV2; CDR3: ASSEGFSGNYEQY
V: TRBV12-3/TRBV12-4; CDR3: ASTLGLAGTETQY
V: TRBV29-1; CDR3: SVEGIEGAGEQY
V: TRBV11-2; CDR3: ASSFAPSAEAF
V: TRBV11-1; CDR3: ASSFPRFSGANVLT
V: TRBV7-9; CDR3: ASTSDVNYGYT
V: TRBV12-3/TRBV12-4; CDR3: ASSSGGKETQY
V: TRBV12-3/TRBV12-4; CDR3: ASSLRDRGPEAF
V: TRBV6-5; CDR3: ASSYFVRGATAYEQY
V: TRBV6-1; CDR3: AAGGASASYEQY
V: TRBV6-1; CDR3: ASSPGGVGSPLH
V: TRBV6-5; CDR3: ASSYGRRGGYT
V: TRBV5-1; CDR3: ASSLTSGTVEQY
V: TRBV20-1; CDR3: SAQGQGAYEQY
V: TRBV27; CDR3: ATMDRGYGYT
V: TRBV2; CDR3: ASSPPDPLPRQPQH
V: TRBV9; CDR3: ASSVAPAERQY
V: TRBV28; CDR3: ASSFFPNTEAF
V: TRBV6-5; CDR3: ASVSSHEQY
V: TRBV15; CDR3: ATSRDPGGTEAF
V: TRBV4-1; CDR3: ASSQPQTGLNSPLH
V: TRBV15; CDR3: ATSIDDTGGELF
V: TRBV2; CDR3: ASSDWLNTEAF
V: TRBV11-2; CDR3: ASSQSQGAQY
V: TRBV2; CDR3: ARNRDRDSPLH
V: TRBV11-2; CDR3: ASRARSGRRTEAF
V: TRBV6-2/TRBV6-3; CDR3: ASSKDRRYEQY
V: TRBV28; CDR3: ASSSYDTNTGELF
V: TRBV15; CDR3: ATSSKLQGGAF
V: TRBV6-4; CDR3: ASSDSAGSQETQY
V: TRBV11-2; CDR3: ASSLVAGTMNTEAF
V: TRBV6-5; CDR3: ASSYSSNGDRETQY
V: TRBV10-3; CDR3: AISETGVREQY
V: TRBV20-1; CDR3: SARAPGGSGTGSGEQY
V: TRBV29-1; CDR3: SVGATQPQH
V: TRBV2; CDR3: ASRGDRDAEAF